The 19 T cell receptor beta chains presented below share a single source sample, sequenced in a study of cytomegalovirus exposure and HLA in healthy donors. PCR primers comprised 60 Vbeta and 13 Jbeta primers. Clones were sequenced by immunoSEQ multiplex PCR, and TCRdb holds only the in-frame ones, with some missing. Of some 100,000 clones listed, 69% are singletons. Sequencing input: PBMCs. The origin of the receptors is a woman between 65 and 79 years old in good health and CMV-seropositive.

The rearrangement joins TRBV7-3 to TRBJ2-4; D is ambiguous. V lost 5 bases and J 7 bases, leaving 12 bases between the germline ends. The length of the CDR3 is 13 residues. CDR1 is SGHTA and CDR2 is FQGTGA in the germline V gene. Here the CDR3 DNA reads TGTGCCAGCAGCCCAGCGCCCGGGAACATTCAGTACTTC. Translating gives CASSPAPGNIQYF.

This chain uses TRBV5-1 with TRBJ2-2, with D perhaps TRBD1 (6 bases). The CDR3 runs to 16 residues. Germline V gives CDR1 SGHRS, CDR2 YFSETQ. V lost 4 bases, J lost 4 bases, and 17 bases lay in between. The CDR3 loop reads CASSPRTGGGTGELFF. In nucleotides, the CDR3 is TGCGCCAGCAGCCCCCGGACTGGGGGCGGCACCGGGGAGCTGTTTTTT.

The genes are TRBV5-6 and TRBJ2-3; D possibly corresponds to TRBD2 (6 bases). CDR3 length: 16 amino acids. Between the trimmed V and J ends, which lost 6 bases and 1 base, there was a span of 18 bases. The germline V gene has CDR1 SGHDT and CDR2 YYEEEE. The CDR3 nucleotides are TGTGCCAGCATCCTCCGGGTGAGGGAGGGCACAGATACGCAGTATTTT. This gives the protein CASILRVREGTDTQYF.

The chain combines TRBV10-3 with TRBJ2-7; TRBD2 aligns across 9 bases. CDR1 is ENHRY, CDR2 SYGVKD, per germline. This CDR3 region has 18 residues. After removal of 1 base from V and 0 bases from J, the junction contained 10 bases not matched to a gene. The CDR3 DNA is TGTGCCATCAGTGAGTGGAGTAGCGGGGGCCTGAGCTCCTACGAGCAGTACTTC. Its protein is CAISEWSSGGLSSYEQYF.

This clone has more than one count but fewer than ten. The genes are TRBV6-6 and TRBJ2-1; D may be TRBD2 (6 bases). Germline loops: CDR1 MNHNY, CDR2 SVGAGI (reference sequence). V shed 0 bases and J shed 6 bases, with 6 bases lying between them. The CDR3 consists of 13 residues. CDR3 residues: CASSYSEGNEQFF. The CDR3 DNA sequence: TGTGCCAGCAGTTACTCGGAGGGCAATGAGCAGTTCTTC.

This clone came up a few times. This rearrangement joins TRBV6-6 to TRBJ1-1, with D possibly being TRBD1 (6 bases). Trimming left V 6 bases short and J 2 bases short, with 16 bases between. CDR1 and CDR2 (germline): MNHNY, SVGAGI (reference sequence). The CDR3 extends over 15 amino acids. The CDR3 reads CASSRGTTGNTEAFF. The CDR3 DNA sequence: TGTGCCAGCAGCCGTGGGACAACCGGAAACACTGAAGCTTTCTTT.

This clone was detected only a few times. This chain's CDR3 is CASSYSVQANQPQHF. For the CDR3, the DNA is TGTGCCAGCAGTTACTCAGTCCAGGCCAATCAGCCCCAGCATTTT. The gene calls are TRBV6-5 and TRBJ1-5; D remains ambiguous. Trimming stripped 0 bases from V and 3 bases from J, with 9 bases between. CDR1 MNHEY and CDR2 SVGAGI come from the germline V gene. The CDR3 covers 15 residues.

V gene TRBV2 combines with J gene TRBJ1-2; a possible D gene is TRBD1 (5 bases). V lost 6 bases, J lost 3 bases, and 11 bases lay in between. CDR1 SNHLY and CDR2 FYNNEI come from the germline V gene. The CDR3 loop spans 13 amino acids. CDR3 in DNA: TGTGCCAGCAGGGGCGGGGCACACTATGGCTACACCTTC. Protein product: CASRGGAHYGYTF. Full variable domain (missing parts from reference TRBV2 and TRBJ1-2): EPEVTQTPSHQVTQMGQEVILRCVPISNHLYFYWYRQILGQKVEFLVSFYNNEISEKSEIFDDQFSVERPDGSNFTLKIRSTKLEDSAMYFCASRGGAHYGYTFGSGTRLTVV.

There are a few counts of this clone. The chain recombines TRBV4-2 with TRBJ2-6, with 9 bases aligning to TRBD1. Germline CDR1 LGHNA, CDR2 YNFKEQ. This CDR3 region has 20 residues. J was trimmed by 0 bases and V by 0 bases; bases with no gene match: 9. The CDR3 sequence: CASSQENLGQGRSGANVLTF. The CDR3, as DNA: TGTGCCAGCAGCCAAGAGAATTTGGGACAGGGCCGCTCTGGGGCCAACGTCCTGACTTTC.

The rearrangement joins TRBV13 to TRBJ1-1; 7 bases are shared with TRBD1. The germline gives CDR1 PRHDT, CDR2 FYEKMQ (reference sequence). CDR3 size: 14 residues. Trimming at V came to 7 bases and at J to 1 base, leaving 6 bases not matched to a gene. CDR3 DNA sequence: TGTGCCAGCACCCGAGACAGGGCGAACACTGAAGCTTTCTTT. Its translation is CASTRDRANTEAFF.

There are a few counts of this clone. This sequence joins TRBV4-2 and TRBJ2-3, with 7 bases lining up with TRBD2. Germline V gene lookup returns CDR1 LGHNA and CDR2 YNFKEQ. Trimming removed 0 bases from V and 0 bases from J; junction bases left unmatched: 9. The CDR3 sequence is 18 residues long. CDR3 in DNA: TGTGCCAGCAGCCAAGAGAGGGCCAGCGGGATTAGCACAGATACGCAGTATTTT. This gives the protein CASSQERASGISTDTQYF.

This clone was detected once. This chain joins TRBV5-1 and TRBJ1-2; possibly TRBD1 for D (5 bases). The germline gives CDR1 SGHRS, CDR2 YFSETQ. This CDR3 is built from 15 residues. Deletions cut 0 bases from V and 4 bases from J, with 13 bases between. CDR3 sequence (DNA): TGCGCCAGCAGCTTGGATTGGGGGGAATCCTATGGCTACACCTTC. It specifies CASSLDWGESYGYTF.

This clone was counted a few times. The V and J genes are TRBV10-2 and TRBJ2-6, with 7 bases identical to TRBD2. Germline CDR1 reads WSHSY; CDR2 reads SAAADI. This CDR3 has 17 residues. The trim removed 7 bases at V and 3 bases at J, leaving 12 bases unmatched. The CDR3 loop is CASIGQRGSGGANVLTF. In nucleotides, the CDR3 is TGCGCCAGCATCGGTCAGCGGGGTTCAGGTGGGGCCAACGTCCTGACTTTC.

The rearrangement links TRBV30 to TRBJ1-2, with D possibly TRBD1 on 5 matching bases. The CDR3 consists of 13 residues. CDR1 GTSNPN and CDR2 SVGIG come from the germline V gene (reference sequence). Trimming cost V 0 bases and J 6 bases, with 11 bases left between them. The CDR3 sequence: CAWSVQGRDGYTF. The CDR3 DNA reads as TGTGCCTGGAGTGTACAAGGCAGGGATGGCTACACCTTC.

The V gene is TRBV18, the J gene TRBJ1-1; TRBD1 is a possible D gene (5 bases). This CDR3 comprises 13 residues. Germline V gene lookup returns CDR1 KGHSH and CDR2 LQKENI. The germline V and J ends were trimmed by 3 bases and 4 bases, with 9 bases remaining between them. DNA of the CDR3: TGTGCCAGCTCACCGCAGGGTTCCACTGAAGCTTTCTTT. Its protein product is CASSPQGSTEAFF.

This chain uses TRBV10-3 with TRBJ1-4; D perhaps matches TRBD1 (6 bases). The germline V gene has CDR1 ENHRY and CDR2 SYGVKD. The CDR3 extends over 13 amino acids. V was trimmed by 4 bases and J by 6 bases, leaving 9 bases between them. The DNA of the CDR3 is TGTGCCATCAGTGGGGGGCGCGATGAAAAACTGTTTTTT. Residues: CAISGGRDEKLFF.

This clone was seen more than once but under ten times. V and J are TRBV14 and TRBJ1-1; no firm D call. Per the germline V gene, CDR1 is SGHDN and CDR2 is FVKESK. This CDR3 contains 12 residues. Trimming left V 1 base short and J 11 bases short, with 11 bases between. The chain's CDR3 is CASSQGTAPAFF. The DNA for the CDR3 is TGTGCCAGCAGCCAAGGCACAGCTCCGGCTTTCTTT.

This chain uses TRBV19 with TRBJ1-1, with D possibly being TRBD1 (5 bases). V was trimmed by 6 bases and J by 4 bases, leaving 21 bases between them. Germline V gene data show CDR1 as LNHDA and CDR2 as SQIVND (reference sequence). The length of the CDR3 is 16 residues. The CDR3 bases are TGTGCCAGTAGAGGAAGGCAGGGTCGGTTGGGCACTGAAGCTTTCTTT. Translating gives CASRGRQGRLGTEAFF. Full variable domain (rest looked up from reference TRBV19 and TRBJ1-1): DGGITQSPKYLFRKEGQNVTLSCEQNLNHDAMYWYRQDPGQGLRLIYYSQIVNDFQKGDIAEGYSVSREKKESFPLTVTSAQKNPTAFYLCASRGRQGRLGTEAFFGQGTRLTVV.

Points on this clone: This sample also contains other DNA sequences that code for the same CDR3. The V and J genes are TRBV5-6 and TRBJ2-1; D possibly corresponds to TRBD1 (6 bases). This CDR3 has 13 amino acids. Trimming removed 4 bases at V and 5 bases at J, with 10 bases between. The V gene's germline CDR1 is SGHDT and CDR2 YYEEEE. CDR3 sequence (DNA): TGTGCCAGCAGCCAGGGGACGGACAATGAGCAGTTCTTC. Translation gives CASSQGTDNEQFF.